What follows are 24 T cell receptor beta chains derived from one specimen sequenced in a study of T cells expressing NK-cell markers. TCRdb re-called the 5' RACE reads; every CDR3 protein appears as one record, without DNA. The sample shows 400,000 to 450,000 distinct CDR3 sequences, and more than 7% sits with its ten largest clones. Input material: blood T cells: a sorted CD56 or NKG2C T cell subset, CD4+ or CD8+ T cells, or bulk PBMC T cells (not recorded which). The receptors were gathered from a woman between 18 and 75 years old in good health.

This chain's CDR3 is CASSVGAAGGTDTQYF. The chain combines TRBV9 with TRBJ2-3; TCRdb outputs TRBD2, but without DNA this stays unchecked. Germline assignment: CDR1 SGDLS and CDR2 YYNGEE. The CDR3 has 16 amino acids. Together with reference TRBV9 and TRBJ2-3, the CDR3 gives the full variable domain: DSGVTQTPKHLITATGQRVTLRCSPRSGDLSVYWYQQSLDQGLQFLIQYYNGEERAKGNILERFSAQQFPDLHSELNLSSLELGDSALYFCASSVGAAGGTDTQYFGPGTRLTVL.

The CDR3: CSASKLAGIMAFADTQYF. This chain connects TRBV20-1 to TRBJ2-3; no DNA is available, so the TRBD2 call from TCRdb remains unchecked. The CDR3 extends over 18 amino acids. Germline loops: CDR1 DFQATT, CDR2 SNEGSKA (reference sequence).

The chain recombines TRBV5-5 with TRBJ2-7. CDR1 and CDR2 (germline): SGHKS, YYEKEE (reference sequence). This CDR3 spans 13 amino acids. The CDR3 loop reads CASSSDRWDEQYF.

The chain links TRBV11-2 to TRBJ1-2. This CDR3 contains 14 residues. Germline V gene sequence: CDR1 SGHAT, CDR2 FQNNGV. CDR3 sequence reads: CASSLDSGWNGYTF.

The rearrangement links TRBV20-1 to TRBJ2-5; TCRdb's D gene call, TRBD2, goes unchecked for lack of DNA. This CDR3 has 18 residues. Germline V lookup: CDR1 DFQATT, CDR2 SNEGSKA (reference sequence). CDR3 amino acids: CSARRAAGGRIREETQYF.

V usage is TRBV12-3 or TRBV12-4 and J usage is TRBJ2-3; TCRdb picks TRBD1, but there is no DNA to check that call. This CDR3 has 12 amino acids. The CDR3 reads CASRPGLGPQYF.

The chain has TRBV19 and TRBJ1-5; as DNA is missing, the TRBD1 call by TCRdb cannot be tested. The germline gives CDR1 LNHDA, CDR2 SQIVND (reference sequence). This CDR3 comprises 16 residues. The CDR3 reads CASSITRRGSNQPQHF.

V and J are TRBV4-2 and TRBJ2-7; TCRdb picks TRBD1, but there is no DNA to check that call. This CDR3 region has 15 residues. Germline assignment: CDR1 LGHNA and CDR2 YNFKEQ. This chain's CDR3 is CASSPLTGNVVKQYF.

This sequence joins TRBV20-1 and TRBJ2-1; the D call from TCRdb, TRBD2, cannot be confirmed without DNA. The CDR3 length is 18 residues. Germline values: CDR1 DFQATT, CDR2 SNEGSKA (reference sequence). The CDR3 loop reads CSAAGTSGRSFSYNEQFF.

The rearrangement joins TRBV29-1 to TRBJ2-5; no DNA is available, so the TRBD2 call from TCRdb remains unchecked. Germline-derived CDR1 and CDR2 are SQVTM and ANQGSEA. This CDR3 has 13 amino acids. This CDR3 is CSVTSGREETQYF.

J is TRBJ2-1 and V is TRBV6-1. The germline V gene encodes CDR1 MNHNS and CDR2 SASEGT. The CDR3 consists of 16 residues. The CDR3 loop reads CASSEAHGYKYNEQFF.

V is TRBV12-3 or TRBV12-4 and J is TRBJ1-1; the D call of TRBD1 rests on TCRdb alone, since no DNA is present to check it. The CDR3 loop spans 14 amino acids. CDR3 amino acids: CASRAQTGYTEAFF.

The chain has TRBV12-3 or TRBV12-4 and TRBJ1-1. This CDR3 is built from 11 residues. This chain's CDR3 is CASSSLTEAFF.

The chain recombines TRBV12-3 or TRBV12-4 with TRBJ1-5. The CDR3 covers 14 residues. The CDR3 loop reads CASSLGLTNQPQHF.

The genes are TRBV15 and TRBJ1-4. Germline CDR1 and CDR2: LNHNV and YYDKDF (reference sequence). This CDR3 has 15 amino acids. CDR3 protein: CATSRDTGGGEKLFF. The full variable domain, its missing parts supplied by reference TRBV15 and TRBJ1-4, is DAMVIQNPRYQVTQFGKPVTLSCSQTLNHNVMYWYQQKSSQAPKLLFHYYDKDFNNEADTPDNFQSRRPNTSFCFLDIRSPGLGDTAMYLCATSRDTGGGEKLFFGSGTQLSVL.

The CDR3: CASSLKTGLSGANVLTF. The chain couples TRBV7-3 to TRBJ2-6; TCRdb calls TRBD1, which cannot be checked without DNA. The CDR3 is made up of 17 amino acids. Germline CDR1 SGHTA, CDR2 FQGTGA.

J is TRBJ1-5 and V is TRBV12-3 or TRBV12-4; TCRdb's D call, TRBD1, is unchecked because there is no DNA. This CDR3 spans 14 amino acids. The CDR3 is CASSLMQGFQPQHF.

The genes are TRBV12-3 or TRBV12-4 and TRBJ2-6. This CDR3 is 16 amino acids long. CDR3 region: CASSFWVPSGANVLTF.

The chain joins TRBV5-1 to TRBJ1-1. CDR3 length equals 14 residues. Per germline, CDR1 SGHRS and CDR2 YFSETQ. The CDR3 protein is CASTWAQMNTEAFF.

The CDR3 loop is CSARETGGGTGELFF. V and J are TRBV20-1 and TRBJ2-2; TCRdb's D call of TRBD1 is untestable without DNA. The CDR3 runs to 15 residues. Germline lookup yields CDR1 DFQATT and CDR2 SNEGSKA (reference sequence).

The genes are TRBV16 and TRBJ2-5. CDR3 length equals 12 residues. Germline V gene data show CDR1 as KGHSY and CDR2 as FQNENV. The CDR3 region is CASSPLSETQYF.

V is TRBV4-3 and J is TRBJ2-1; absent DNA, TCRdb's TRBD2 call cannot be checked. The CDR3 is 16 residues long. CDR1 LGHNA and CDR2 YSLEER come from the germline V gene. The CDR3 is CASSQDTGPGGNEQFF.

The rearrangement uses TRBV28 and TRBJ2-7; as DNA is missing, the TRBD2 call by TCRdb cannot be tested. The CDR3 runs to 16 residues. Germline lookup yields CDR1 MDHEN and CDR2 SYDVKM. CDR3: CASSLWASGLPYEQYF.

J is TRBJ2-1 and V is TRBV5-1; TCRdb proposes TRBD2, but this gene call is untestable without DNA. The CDR3 has 18 residues. Germline assignment: CDR1 SGHRS and CDR2 YFSETQ. CDR3 residues: CASSQYSASGGSYNEQFF.